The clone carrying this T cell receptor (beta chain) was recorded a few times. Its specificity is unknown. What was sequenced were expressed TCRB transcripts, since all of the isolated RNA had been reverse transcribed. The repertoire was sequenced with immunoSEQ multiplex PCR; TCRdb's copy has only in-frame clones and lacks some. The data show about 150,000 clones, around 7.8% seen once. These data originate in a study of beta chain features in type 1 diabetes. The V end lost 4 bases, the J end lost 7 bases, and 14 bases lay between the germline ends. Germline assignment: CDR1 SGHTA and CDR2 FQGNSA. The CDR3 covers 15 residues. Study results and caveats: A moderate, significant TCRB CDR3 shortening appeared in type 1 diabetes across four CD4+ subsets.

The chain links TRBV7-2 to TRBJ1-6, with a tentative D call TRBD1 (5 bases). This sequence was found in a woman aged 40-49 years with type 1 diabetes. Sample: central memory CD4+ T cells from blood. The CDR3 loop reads CASSYGQSGNSPLHF. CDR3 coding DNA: TGTGCCAGCAGCTATGGACAATCAGGGAATTCACCCCTCCACTTT.